This is a list of T cell receptor beta chains from one sample in a study of T cell responses to AZD1222 COVID-19 vaccine. Measured with immunoSEQ multiplex PCR; TCRdb has only the in-frame clones, and not every one. The sample records some 140,000 clones, 93% being singletons. The sequenced sample was peripheral blood, obtained on day 0 of AZD1222 vaccination. The receptor source for this set is an adult in good health. The CDR3 runs from the conserved cysteine through the conserved F or W. A D gene is named only where the DNA matches it firmly.

CDR3aa: CASSTSTDTQYF
v_gene: TRBV12-3/TRBV12-4
d_gene: NA

CDR3aa: CASSQRGGDEQFF
v_gene: TRBV3-1/TRBV3-2
d_gene: TRBD2

CDR3aa: CASSSSGRAVWEQYF
v_gene: TRBV7-9
d_gene: TRBD2

CDR3aa: CASSQERVFGRDPFSYEQYF
v_gene: TRBV3-1/TRBV3-2
d_gene: NA

CDR3aa: CASSPELRVASTDTQYF
v_gene: TRBV7-2
d_gene: NA

CDR3aa: CASRPSGLAGVLGDNEQFF
v_gene: TRBV28
d_gene: TRBD2

CDR3aa: CASSRPDRVNTEAFF
v_gene: TRBV6-5
d_gene: TRBD1

CDR3aa: CASSPGLQGNQPQHF
v_gene: TRBV7-9
d_gene: NA

CDR3aa: CASSLERQETQYF
v_gene: TRBV7-2
d_gene: NA

CDR3aa: CSASPASGSMDETQYF
v_gene: TRBV20-1
d_gene: TRBD2

CDR3aa: CASSLASGAVNTGELFF
v_gene: TRBV5-4
d_gene: NA

CDR3aa: CASSLAAGGVTGELFF
v_gene: TRBV5-4
d_gene: TRBD2

CDR3aa: CATLGTGSRHEQYF
v_gene: TRBV6-5
d_gene: TRBD1

CDR3aa: CASSLSSVSYEQYF
v_gene: TRBV27
d_gene: NA

CDR3aa: CASRLPGGETQYF
v_gene: TRBV7-2
d_gene: NA

CDR3aa: CASSVSSAQETQYF
v_gene: TRBV19
d_gene: NA

CDR3aa: CASSLGQGAYEQYF
v_gene: TRBV27
d_gene: TRBD1

CDR3aa: CASSQEREESYEQYF
v_gene: TRBV4-3
d_gene: TRBD2

CDR3aa: CASIGAANEKLFF
v_gene: TRBV2
d_gene: NA

CDR3aa: CASSLNNAARTNEKLFF
v_gene: TRBV7-2
d_gene: NA

CDR3aa: CASSTGSQPQHF
v_gene: TRBV7-2
d_gene: NA

CDR3aa: CASSFWQGAQGANVLTF
v_gene: TRBV5-4
d_gene: TRBD1

CDR3aa: CASSQVGQGSFEQYF
v_gene: TRBV4-3
d_gene: TRBD1

CDR3aa: CAISGGDGYSNQPQHF
v_gene: TRBV10-3
d_gene: NA

CDR3aa: CASGLAHNEQFF
v_gene: TRBV12-5
d_gene: NA

CDR3aa: CASSQVGGGPYNEQFF
v_gene: TRBV4-3
d_gene: NA

CDR3aa: CASSLGTDTQYF
v_gene: TRBV6-5
d_gene: NA

CDR3aa: CASRQANTGELFF
v_gene: TRBV6-5
d_gene: NA

CDR3aa: CAISTDGNEGYTF
v_gene: TRBV10-3
d_gene: NA

CDR3aa: CASSLLVGTEAFF
v_gene: TRBV5-6
d_gene: NA

CDR3aa: CASSSPDPLGYNEQFF
v_gene: TRBV11-3
d_gene: NA

CDR3aa: CASSYSGSSDTQYF
v_gene: TRBV6-5
d_gene: NA

CDR3aa: CASSLRARQGPYEQYF
v_gene: TRBV27
d_gene: NA

CDR3aa: CASSQASQAVYGYTF
v_gene: TRBV3-1/TRBV3-2
d_gene: NA

CDR3aa: CASSVVVLADSYEQYF
v_gene: TRBV9
d_gene: TRBD2

CDR3aa: CASSQRGGREQFF
v_gene: TRBV2
d_gene: TRBD2

CDR3aa: CASSGPDKQFF
v_gene: TRBV9
d_gene: NA

CDR3aa: CASSPPLQHPLHF
v_gene: TRBV4-1
d_gene: NA

CDR3aa: CASSQDLGIVVYEQYF
v_gene: TRBV3-1/TRBV3-2
d_gene: NA

CDR3aa: CASRSRSGGYNEKLFF
v_gene: TRBV28
d_gene: TRBD1

CDR3aa: CASIGQDLNTGELFF
v_gene: TRBV19
d_gene: TRBD1

CDR3aa: CASSPAGGVYGYTF
v_gene: TRBV28
d_gene: NA

CDR3aa: CASSRTGGFEAFF
v_gene: TRBV7-3
d_gene: TRBD1

CDR3aa: CSVTLERVGYTF
v_gene: TRBV29-1
d_gene: NA

CDR3aa: CASRTKGIGNQPQHF
v_gene: TRBV19
d_gene: NA

CDR3aa: CASIIGVGATNEKLFF
v_gene: TRBV2
d_gene: NA

CDR3aa: CALIQGASGYTF
v_gene: TRBV30
d_gene: TRBD1

CDR3aa: CASSLDPGLGSGNTIYF
v_gene: TRBV7-3
d_gene: NA

CDR3aa: CASSPTGGSWNQPQHF
v_gene: TRBV19
d_gene: NA

CDR3aa: CASTGAETQYF
v_gene: TRBV7-9
d_gene: NA